This T cell receptor (beta chain) appears in the sequencing data of a study of T cell responses to AZD1222 COVID-19 vaccine (dated by TCRdb to the early 2020s). General notes on the study: Because spike-specific TCR depth and breadth did not differ between the two schedules, AZD1222 recipients who got a second dose at roughly 4 weeks were pooled with those who got a second dose at roughly 12 weeks. TCR sequencing covered 233 trial participants: about 210 given two doses of AZD1222 and 26 given two doses of MenACWY control vaccine. Trial participants were enrolled into age subgroups of 18-55, 56-69 and 70-plus years, which contained about 150, 27 and 61 TCR-sequenced participants, respectively.

Comment on this clone: Its antigen is not yet known. It has no much larger one-base neighbor in the sample; base qualities were not kept.

General study outcomes and caveats: After two AZD1222 doses, spike-specific TCR breadth and depth were significantly higher than at day 0 and than in MenACWY recipients. Nearly half of unique spike-specific TCRs reportedly recognized epitopes outside regions mutated in the B.1.351 and B.1.1.7 variants. Because no day 14 peak-response samples were available, repertoires were characterized only after the peak T cell response. In the small 56-69-year group, the increase in depth fell short of significance, most likely because of low power. Most participants were white British and females outnumbered males, and the authors suggested that clonal diversity may have been underestimated. Conclusions about previously exposed vaccinees were limited because only six or seven AZD1222 recipients were SARS-CoV-2 seropositive at baseline. Vaccine-associated CD4 TCRs spanned the whole spike protein, with dominant responses in regions 160-218 and 743-854.

CDR3 length: 15 amino acids, cysteine to phenylalanine. The CDR3 DNA has 45 bases and is translated from base 1. The junction carries 13 bases between V and J, which are trimmed by 0 bases and 5 bases respectively. For CDR1 and CDR2, the germline V gene lists MGHRA and YSYEKL. The CDR3 regions of human TCRbeta chains were subjected to immunosequencing. Processing in the source paper ran as follows. TCRs in the repertoires were compared against a reference library of SARS-CoV-2-specific TCRs that had been generated with the MIRA antigen-specificity platform. Breadth was defined as the fraction of unique TCRs that were SARS-CoV-2-associated. Depth was defined as the fraction of total T cells that were SARS-CoV-2-associated. Each spike-specific TCR was assigned to its reactive spike region and to a CD4 or CD8 class using the MIRA data. Log10-transformed breadth and depth values were compared by one-way ANOVA with Sidak's multiple comparisons tests. Here the immuneACCESS table is served through TCRdb, limited to in-frame sequences with V and J called. Missing clones are a known gap in these copies; in checked studies unresolved V genes cover under half, and the rest lacks a known reason. V, J and clone size are taken as reported in that table, and D and trimming were inferred from the DNA itself. The sample has about 86,000 clones on record, about nine tenths of them singletons. The ten biggest clones cover about 2.9% of the sample.

The label giving this sample's time point can be read as: baseline before first vaccination. The vaccinee samples were drawn from two UK trials, COV001 and COV002, one of which was a single-blind randomized controlled phase 2/3 trial testing AZD1222 (ChAdOx1 nCoV-19) in healthy adults. For TCRbeta chain sequencing, PBMC samples from trial participants were taken at day 0 and at day 28 after the second dose. The sequence derives from an adult in good health. The sample here was peripheral blood, taken on day 0 of AZD1222 vaccination. Recombination connected TRBV4-1 to TRBJ1-2, with no confident D gene call. The encoded CDR3 is CASSQENTAAYGYTF. The bases are TGCGCCAGCAGCCAAGAAAACACCGCAGCTTATGGCTACACCTTC.